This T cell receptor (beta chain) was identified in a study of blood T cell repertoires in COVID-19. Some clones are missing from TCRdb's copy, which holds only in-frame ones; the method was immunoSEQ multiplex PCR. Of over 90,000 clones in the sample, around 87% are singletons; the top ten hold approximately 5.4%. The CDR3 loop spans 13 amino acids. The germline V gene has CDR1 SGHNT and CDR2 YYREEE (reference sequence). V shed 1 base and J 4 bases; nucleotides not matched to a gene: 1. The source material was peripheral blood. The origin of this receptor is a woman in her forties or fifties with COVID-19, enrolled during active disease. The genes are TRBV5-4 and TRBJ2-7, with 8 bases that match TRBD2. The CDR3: CASSLTSGYEQYF. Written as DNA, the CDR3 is TGTGCCAGCAGCTTGACTAGCGGATACGAGCAGTACTTC.